This T cell receptor beta chain was recovered during a study of T cells of healthy individuals. The germline V gene encodes CDR1 MDHEN and CDR2 SYDVKM. The V and J ends lost 10 bases and 1 base respectively, with 12 bases between them. The CDR3 extends over 13 amino acids. TCRdb re-called the 5' RACE reads with MiXCR, one entry per CDR3 protein. The sample has some 82,000 distinct CDR3 sequences, 5% seen once; the top ten hold about 7.5%. This sequence joins TRBV28 and TRBJ2-3; D possibly uses TRBD1 or TRBD2 (6 bases each). This sequence originates from a female donor in good health. The CDR3 DNA follows: TGTGCCACCGTGGGGGGCGGCACAGATACGCAGTATTTT. It translates to CATVGGGTDTQYF.